This T cell receptor (beta chain) was documented in a study of OX40 agonist ivuxolimab in advanced cancers. Study information: Participants, around 80% male, averaged around 64 years of age, ranging from roughly 20 to 85.

Overall study results and limits: On average, CD8+ T cells showed a greater number of expanded clones than CD4+. Among the lowest levels of clonal expansion were found in partial responders at 0.1-3.0 mg/kg. Blood T cells, both CD4+ and CD8+, expanded clonally by week 6 at 0.1 to 3.0 mg/kg.

About this clone: Its antigen remains unidentified.

Clones were sequenced by immunoSEQ multiplex PCR, and TCRdb holds only the in-frame ones, with some missing. The table has fewer than 100,000 clones, roughly 89% seen once. Looked up from germline, CDR1 is SGHRS and CDR2 is YFSETQ. Trimming stripped 0 bases from V and 4 bases from J, with 9 bases between. This CDR3 has 14 amino acids. This rearrangement joins TRBV5-1 to TRBJ2-3; D is perhaps TRBD2 (5 bases). The TCR comes from an adult with an advanced solid tumor such as melanoma, head and neck, liver or kidney cancer. Sequenced material: CD4+ or CD8+ T cells sorted from blood, taken in a trial of the OX40 agonist ivuxolimab. The CDR3 DNA reads TGCGCCAGCAGCTTGGTTGAGGGTGCAGATACGCAGTATTTT. It translates to CASSLVEGADTQYF.